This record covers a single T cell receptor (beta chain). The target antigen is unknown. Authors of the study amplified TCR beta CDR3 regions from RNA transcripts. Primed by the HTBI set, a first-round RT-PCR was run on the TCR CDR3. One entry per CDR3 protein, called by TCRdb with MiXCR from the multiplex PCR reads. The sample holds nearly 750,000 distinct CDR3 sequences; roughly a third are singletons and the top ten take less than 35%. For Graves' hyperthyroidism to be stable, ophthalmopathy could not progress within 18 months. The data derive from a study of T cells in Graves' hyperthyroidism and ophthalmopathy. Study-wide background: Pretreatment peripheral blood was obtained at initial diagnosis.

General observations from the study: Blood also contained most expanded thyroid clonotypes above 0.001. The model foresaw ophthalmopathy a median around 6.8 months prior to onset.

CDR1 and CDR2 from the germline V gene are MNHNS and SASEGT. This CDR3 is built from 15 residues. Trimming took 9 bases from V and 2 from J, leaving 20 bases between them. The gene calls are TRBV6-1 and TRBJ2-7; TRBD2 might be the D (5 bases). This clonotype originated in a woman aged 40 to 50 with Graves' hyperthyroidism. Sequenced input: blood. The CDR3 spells CARTRGSAKPYEQYF. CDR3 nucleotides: TGTGCCAGAACTCGGGGTTCCGCGAAGCCCTACGAGCAGTACTTC.